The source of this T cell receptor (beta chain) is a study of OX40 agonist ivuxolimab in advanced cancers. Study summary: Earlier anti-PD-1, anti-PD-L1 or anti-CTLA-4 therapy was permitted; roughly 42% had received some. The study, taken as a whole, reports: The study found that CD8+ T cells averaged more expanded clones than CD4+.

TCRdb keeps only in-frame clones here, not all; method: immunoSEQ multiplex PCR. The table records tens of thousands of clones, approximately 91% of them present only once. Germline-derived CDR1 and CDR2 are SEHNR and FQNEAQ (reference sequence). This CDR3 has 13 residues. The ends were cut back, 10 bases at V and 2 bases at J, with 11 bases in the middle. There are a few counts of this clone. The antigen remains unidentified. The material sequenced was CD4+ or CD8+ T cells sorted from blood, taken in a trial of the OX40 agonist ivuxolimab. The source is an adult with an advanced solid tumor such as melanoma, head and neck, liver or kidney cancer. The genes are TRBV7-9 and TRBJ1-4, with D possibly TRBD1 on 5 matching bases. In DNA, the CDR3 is TGTGCCAACCAAGGGGATACTAATGAAAAACTGTTTTTT. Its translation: CANQGDTNEKLFF.